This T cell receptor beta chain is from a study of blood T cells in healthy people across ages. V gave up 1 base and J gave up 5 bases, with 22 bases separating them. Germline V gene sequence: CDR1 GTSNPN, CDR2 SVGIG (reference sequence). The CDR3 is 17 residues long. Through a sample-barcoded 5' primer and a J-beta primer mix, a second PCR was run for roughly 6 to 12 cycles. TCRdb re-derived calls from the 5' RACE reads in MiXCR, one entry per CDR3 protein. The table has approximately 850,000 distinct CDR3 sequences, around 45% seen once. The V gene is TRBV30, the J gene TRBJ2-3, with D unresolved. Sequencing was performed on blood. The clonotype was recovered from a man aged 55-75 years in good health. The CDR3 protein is CAWSAYRWGSRRDTQYF. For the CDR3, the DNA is TGTGCCTGGAGTGCCTACCGATGGGGATCCAGACGAGATACGCAGTATTTT.